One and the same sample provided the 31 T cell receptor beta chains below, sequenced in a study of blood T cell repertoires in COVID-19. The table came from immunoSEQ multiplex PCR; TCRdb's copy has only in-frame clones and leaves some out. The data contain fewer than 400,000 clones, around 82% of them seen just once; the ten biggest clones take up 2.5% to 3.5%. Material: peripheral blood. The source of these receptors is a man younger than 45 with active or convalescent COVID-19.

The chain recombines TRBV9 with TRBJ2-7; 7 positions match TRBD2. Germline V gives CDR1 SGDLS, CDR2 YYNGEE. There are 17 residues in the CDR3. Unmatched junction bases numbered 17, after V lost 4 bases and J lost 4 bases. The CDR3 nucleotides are TGTGCCAGCAGCTTGAGCCCCGGGAGGAGCTTACCTTACGAGCAGTACTTC. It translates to CASSLSPGRSLPYEQYF.

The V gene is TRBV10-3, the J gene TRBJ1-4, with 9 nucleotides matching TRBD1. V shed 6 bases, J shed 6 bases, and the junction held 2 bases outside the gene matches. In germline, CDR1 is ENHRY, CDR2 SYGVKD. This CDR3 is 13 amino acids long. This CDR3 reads CAISGTGYEKLFF. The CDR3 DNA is TGTGCCATCAGCGGGACAGGGTATGAAAAACTGTTTTTT.

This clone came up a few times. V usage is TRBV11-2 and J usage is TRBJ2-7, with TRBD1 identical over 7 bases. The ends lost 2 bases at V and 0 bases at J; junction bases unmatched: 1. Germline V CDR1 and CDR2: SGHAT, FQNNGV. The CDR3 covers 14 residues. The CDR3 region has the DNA TGTGCCAGCAGCTTAAGGGGGCGCTCCTACGAGCAGTACTTC. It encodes CASSLRGRSYEQYF.

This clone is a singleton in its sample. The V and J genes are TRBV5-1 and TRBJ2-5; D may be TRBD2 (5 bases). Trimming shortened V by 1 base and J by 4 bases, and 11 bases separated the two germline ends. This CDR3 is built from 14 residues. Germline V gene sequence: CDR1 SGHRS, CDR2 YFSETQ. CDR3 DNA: TGCGCCAGCAGCTTGAGGGTCCGGGGAGAGACCCAGTACTTC. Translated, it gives CASSLRVRGETQYF.

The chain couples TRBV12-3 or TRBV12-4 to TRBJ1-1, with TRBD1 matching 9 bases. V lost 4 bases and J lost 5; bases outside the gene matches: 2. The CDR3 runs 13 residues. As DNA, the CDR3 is TGTGCCAGCAGTTCCGGACAGGGGACTGAAGCTTTCTTT. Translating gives CASSSGQGTEAFF.

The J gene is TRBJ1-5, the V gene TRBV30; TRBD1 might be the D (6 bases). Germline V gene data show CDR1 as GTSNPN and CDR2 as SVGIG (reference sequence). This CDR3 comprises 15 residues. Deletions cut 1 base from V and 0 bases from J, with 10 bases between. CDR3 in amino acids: CAWSGQEYSNQPQHF. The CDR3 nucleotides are TGTGCCTGGAGTGGACAGGAATATAGCAATCAGCCCCAGCATTTT. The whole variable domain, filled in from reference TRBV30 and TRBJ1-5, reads SQTIHQWPATLVQPVGSPLSLECTVEGTSNPNLYWYRQAAGRGLQLLFYSVGIGQISSEVPQNLSASRPQDRQFILSSKKLLLSDSGFYLCAWSGQEYSNQPQHFGDGTRLSIL.

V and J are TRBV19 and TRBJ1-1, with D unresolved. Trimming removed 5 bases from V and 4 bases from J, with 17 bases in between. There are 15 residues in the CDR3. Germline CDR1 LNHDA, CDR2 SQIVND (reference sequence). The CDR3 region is CASSRFGVEGTEAFF. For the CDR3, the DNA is TGTGCCAGTAGTCGTTTTGGGGTAGAGGGCACTGAAGCTTTCTTT.

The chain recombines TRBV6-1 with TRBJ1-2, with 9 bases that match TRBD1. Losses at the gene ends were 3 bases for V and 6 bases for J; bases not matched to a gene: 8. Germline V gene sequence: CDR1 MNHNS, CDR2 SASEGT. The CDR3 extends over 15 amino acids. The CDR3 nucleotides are TGTGCCAGCAGTGACCCCTACAGGGGGCGTGATGGCTACACCTTC. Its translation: CASSDPYRGRDGYTF.

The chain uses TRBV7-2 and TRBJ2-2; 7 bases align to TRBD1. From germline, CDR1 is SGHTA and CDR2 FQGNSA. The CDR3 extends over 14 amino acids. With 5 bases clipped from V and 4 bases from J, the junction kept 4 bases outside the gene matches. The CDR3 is CASSTDRTTGELFF. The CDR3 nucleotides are TGTGCCAGCAGCACGGACAGGACCACCGGGGAGCTGTTTTTT.

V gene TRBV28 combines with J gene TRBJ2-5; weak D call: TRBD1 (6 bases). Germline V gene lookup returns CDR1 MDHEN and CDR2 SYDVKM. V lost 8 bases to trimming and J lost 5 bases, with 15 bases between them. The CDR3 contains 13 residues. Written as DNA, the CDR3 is TGTGCCAGCGGACCTCAGGGGTATGAGACCCAGTACTTC. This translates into CASGPQGYETQYF.

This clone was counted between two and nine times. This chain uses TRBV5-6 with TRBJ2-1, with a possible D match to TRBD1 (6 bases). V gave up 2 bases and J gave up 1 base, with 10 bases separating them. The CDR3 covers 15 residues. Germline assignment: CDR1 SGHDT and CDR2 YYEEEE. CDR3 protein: CASSLGQYSYNEQFF. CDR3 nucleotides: TGTGCCAGCAGCTTAGGACAGTATTCCTACAATGAGCAGTTCTTC.

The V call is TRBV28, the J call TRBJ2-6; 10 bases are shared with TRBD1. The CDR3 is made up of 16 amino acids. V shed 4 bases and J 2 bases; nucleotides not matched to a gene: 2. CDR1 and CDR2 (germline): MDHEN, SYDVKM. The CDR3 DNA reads TGTGCCAGCAGTTCGACAGGGGGCGCTGGGGCCAACGTCCTGACTTTC. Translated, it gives CASSSTGGAGANVLTF.

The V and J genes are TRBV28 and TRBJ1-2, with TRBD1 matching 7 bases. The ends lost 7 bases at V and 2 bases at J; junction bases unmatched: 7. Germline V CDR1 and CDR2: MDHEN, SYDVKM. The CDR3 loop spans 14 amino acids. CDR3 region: CASTLMGQNYGYTF. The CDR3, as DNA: TGTGCCAGCACCCTAATGGGACAGAACTATGGCTACACCTTC.

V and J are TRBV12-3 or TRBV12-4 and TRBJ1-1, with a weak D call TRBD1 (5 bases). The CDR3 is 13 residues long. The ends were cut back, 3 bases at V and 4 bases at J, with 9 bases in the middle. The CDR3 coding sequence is TGTGCCAGCAGTTTTTCAGGGATCACTGAAGCTTTCTTT. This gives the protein CASSFSGITEAFF.

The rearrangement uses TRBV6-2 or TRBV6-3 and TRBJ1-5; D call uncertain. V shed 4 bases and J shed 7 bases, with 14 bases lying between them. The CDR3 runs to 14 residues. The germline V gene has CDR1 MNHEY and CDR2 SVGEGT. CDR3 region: CASSSDRGWQPQHF. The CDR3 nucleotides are TGTGCCAGCAGTTCCGACCGAGGATGGCAGCCCCAGCATTTT.

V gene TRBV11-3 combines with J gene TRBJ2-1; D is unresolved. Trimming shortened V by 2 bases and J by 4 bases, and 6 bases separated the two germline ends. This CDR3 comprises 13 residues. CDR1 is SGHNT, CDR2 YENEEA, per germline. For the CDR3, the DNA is TGTGCCAGCAGCTTAAATCTTTACAATGAGCAGTTCTTC. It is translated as CASSLNLYNEQFF.

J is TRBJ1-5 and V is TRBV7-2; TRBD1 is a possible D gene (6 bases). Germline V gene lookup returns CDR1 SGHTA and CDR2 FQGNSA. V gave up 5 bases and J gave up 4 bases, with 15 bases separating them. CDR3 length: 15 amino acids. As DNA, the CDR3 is TGTGCCAGCAGCGCCGGGGGGCTGACGAATCAGCCCCAGCATTTT. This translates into CASSAGGLTNQPQHF. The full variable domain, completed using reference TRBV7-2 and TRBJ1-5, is GAGVSQSPSNKVTEKGKDVELRCDPISGHTALYWYRQSLGQGLEFLIYFQGNSAPDKSGLPSDRFSAERTGGSVSTLTIQRTQQEDSAVYLCASSAGGLTNQPQHFGDGTRLSIL.

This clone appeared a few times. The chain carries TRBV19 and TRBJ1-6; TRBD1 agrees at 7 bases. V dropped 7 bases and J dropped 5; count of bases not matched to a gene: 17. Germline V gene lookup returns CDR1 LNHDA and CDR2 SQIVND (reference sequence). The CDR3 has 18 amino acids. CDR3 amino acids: CASILDRQGILNNSPLHF. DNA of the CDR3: TGTGCCAGTATTCTGGATAGACAGGGCATCCTTAATAATTCACCCCTCCACTTT. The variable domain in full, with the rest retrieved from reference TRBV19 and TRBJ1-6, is DGGITQSPKYLFRKEGQNVTLSCEQNLNHDAMYWYRQDPGQGLRLIYYSQIVNDFQKGDIAEGYSVSREKKESFPLTVTSAQKNPTAFYLCASILDRQGILNNSPLHFGNGTRLTVT.

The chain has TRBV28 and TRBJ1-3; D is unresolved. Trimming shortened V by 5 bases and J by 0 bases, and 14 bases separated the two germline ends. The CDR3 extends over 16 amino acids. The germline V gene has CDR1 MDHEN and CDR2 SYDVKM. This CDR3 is CASSPRGLYSGNTIYF. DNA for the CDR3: TGTGCCAGCAGTCCTCGAGGGCTGTACTCTGGAAACACCATATATTTT. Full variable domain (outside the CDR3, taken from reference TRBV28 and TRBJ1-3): DVKVTQSSRYLVKRTGEKVFLECVQDMDHENMFWYRQDPGLGLRLIYFSYDVKMKEKGDIPEGYSVSREKKERFSLILESASTNQTSMYLCASSPRGLYSGNTIYFGEGSWLTVV.

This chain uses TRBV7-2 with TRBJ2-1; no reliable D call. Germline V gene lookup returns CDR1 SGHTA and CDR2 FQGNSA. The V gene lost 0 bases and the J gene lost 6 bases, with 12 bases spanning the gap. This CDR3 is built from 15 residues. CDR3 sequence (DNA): TGTGCCAGCAGCTTAGCCGTCCAACGGAGCAATGAGCAGTTCTTC. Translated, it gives CASSLAVQRSNEQFF.

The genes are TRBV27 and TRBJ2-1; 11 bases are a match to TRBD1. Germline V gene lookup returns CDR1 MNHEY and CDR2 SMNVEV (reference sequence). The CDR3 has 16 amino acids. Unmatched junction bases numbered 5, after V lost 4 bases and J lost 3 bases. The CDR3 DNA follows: TGTGCCAGCAGTTGGCGGGGGACAGGGGGCTACAATGAGCAGTTCTTC. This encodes CASSWRGTGGYNEQFF.

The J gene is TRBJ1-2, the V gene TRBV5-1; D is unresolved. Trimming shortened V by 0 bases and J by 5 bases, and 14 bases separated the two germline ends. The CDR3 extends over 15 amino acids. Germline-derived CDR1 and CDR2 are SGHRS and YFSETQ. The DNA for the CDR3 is TGCGCCAGCAGCTTGGGGCCCGCAGGCTCTTATGGCTACACCTTC. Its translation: CASSLGPAGSYGYTF.

The CDR3 coding sequence is TGTGCCAGCAGCCCTGGACAGGGTTTAATCGGTTACAATGAGCAGTTCTTC. Translating gives CASSPGQGLIGYNEQFF. The rearrangement uses TRBV7-2 and TRBJ2-1; 8 bases are a match to TRBD1. CDR1 SGHTA and CDR2 FQGNSA come from the germline V gene. CDR3 size: 17 residues. J lost 4 bases, V lost 5 bases, and 13 bases had no gene match. Looking up the rest from reference TRBV7-2 and TRBJ2-1 gives the full variable domain: GAGVSQSPSNKVTEKGKDVELRCDPISGHTALYWYRQSLGQGLEFLIYFQGNSAPDKSGLPSDRFSAERTGGSVSTLTIQRTQQEDSAVYLCASSPGQGLIGYNEQFFGPGTRLTVL.

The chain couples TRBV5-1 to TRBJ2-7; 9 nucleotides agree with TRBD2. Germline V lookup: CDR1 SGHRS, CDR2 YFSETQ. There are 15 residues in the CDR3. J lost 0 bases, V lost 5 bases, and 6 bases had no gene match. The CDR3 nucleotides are TGCGCCAGCAGAAGTAGCGGGGGCAGCTCCTACGAGCAGTACTTC. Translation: CASRSSGGSSYEQYF.

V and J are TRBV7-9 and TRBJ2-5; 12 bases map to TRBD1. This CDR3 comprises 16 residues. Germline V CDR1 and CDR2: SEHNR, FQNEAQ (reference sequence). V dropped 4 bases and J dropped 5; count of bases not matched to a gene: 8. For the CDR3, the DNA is TGTGCCAGCAGCTCCGGGACAGGGGGCTTTCCGGAGACCCAGTACTTC. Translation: CASSSGTGGFPETQYF. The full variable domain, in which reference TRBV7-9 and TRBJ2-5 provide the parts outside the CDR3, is DTGVSQNPRHKITKRGQNVTFRCDPISEHNRLYWYRQTLGQGPEFLTYFQNEAQLEKSRLLSDRFSAERPKGSFSTLEIQRTEQGDSAMYLCASSSGTGGFPETQYFGPGTRLLVL.

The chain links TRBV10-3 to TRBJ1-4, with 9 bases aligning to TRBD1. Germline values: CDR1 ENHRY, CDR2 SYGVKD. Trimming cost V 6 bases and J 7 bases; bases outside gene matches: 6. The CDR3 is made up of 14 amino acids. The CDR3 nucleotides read TGTGCCATCAGGGAGGACAGGGGTGGTGAAAAACTGTTTTTT. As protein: CAIREDRGGEKLFF.

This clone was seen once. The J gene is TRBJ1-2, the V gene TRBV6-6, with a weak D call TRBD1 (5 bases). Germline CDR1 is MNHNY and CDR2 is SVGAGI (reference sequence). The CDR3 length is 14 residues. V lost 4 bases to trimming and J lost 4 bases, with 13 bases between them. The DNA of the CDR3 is TGTGCCAGCAGTTGGGTTGACAGCACCTATGGCTACACCTTC. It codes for CASSWVDSTYGYTF.

CDR3 sequence reads: CASSTTSGSSYEQYF. For the CDR3, the DNA is TGTGCCAGCAGCACAACTAGCGGTTCCTCCTACGAGCAGTACTTC. This chain uses TRBV7-2 with TRBJ2-7; 8 nucleotides agree with TRBD2. CDR3 length: 15 residues. CDR1 SGHTA and CDR2 FQGNSA come from the germline V gene. The J segment lost 0 bases and the V segment lost 5 bases, leaving 6 bases of the junction unmatched.

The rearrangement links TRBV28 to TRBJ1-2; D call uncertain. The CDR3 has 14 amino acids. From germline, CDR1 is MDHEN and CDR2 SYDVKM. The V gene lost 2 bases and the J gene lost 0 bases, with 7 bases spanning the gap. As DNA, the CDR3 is TGTGCCAGCAGTTTAGTGGCGGCTAACTATGGCTACACCTTC. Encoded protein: CASSLVAANYGYTF.

The CDR3 protein is CASSWDSVYGYTF. The CDR3 DNA is TGTGCCAGCAGCTGGGACAGCGTCTATGGCTACACCTTC. The chain joins TRBV6-2 or TRBV6-3 to TRBJ1-2, with 7 bases matching TRBD1. The V and J ends lost 6 bases and 4 bases, in that order; junction bases with no gene match: 5. The CDR3 is 13 residues long. From germline, CDR1 is MNHEY and CDR2 SVGEGT.

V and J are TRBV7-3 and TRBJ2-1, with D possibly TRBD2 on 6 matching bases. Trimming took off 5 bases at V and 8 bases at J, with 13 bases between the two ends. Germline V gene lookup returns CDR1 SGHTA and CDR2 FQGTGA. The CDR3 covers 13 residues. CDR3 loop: CASSPGGRDEQFF. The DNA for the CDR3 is TGTGCCAGCAGCCCCGGGGGACGAGATGAGCAGTTCTTC.